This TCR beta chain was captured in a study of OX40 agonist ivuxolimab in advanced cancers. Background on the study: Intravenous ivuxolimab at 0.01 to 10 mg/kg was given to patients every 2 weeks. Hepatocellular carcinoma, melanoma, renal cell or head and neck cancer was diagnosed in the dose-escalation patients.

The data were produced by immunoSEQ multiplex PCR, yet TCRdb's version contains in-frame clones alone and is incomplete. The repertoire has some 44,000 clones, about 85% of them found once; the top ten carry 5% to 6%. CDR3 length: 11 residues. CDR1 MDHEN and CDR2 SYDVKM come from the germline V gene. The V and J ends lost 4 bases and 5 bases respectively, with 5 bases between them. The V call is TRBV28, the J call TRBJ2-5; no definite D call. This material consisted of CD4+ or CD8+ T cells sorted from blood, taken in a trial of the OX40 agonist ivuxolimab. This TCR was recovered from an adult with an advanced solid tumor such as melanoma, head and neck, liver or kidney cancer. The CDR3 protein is CASSSSETQYF. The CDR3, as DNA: TGTGCCAGCAGTTCCTCCGAGACCCAGTACTTC.